One sample yielded the 18 T cell receptor beta chains listed below, sequenced in a study of PD-1 blockade in classical Hodgkin lymphoma. Clones were read by immunoSEQ multiplex PCR, and TCRdb kept only the in-frame ones, dropping some. The sample lists about 40,000 clones; over 55% were seen once. Brentuximab vedotin exposure varied, and every patient relapsed after autologous stem cell transplantation. The material sequenced was peripheral blood mononuclear cells (PBMCs), taken at baseline. The receptors here all came from a human donor with classical Hodgkin lymphoma.

V usage is TRBV20-1 and J usage is TRBJ1-1; D ambiguous. Trimming stripped 6 bases from V and 1 base from J, with 6 bases between. There are 11 residues in the CDR3. Germline V lookup: CDR1 DFQATT, CDR2 SNEGSKA (reference sequence). The CDR3 here is CSAGENTEAFF. The CDR3 nucleotides read TGCAGTGCCGGGGAGAACACTGAAGCTTTCTTT.

This clone has only a few counts. V is TRBV29-1 and J is TRBJ2-7; TRBD1 aligns across 10 bases. CDR1 is SQVTM and CDR2 is ANQGSEA in the germline V gene. This CDR3 has 12 amino acids. V gave up 3 bases and J gave up 4 bases; unmatched junction bases: 0. CDR3: CSVEGQGYEQYF. The CDR3 DNA follows: TGCAGCGTTGAGGGACAGGGGTACGAGCAGTACTTC.

The chain links TRBV5-6 to TRBJ2-7; TRBD1 might be the D (5 bases). There are 13 residues in the CDR3. Trimming removed 2 bases from V and 3 bases from J, with 9 bases in between. Germline CDR1 reads SGHDT; CDR2 reads YYEEEE. The chain's CDR3 is CASSFQGSYEQYF. As DNA, the CDR3 is TGTGCCAGCAGCTTTCAGGGTAGCTACGAGCAGTACTTC.

The chain has TRBV4-3 and TRBJ2-2, with 9 nucleotides matching TRBD2. Germline V CDR1 and CDR2: LGHNA, YSLEER. The CDR3 contains 19 residues. Unmatched junction bases numbered 15, after V lost 0 bases and J lost 7 bases. CDR3 region: CASSQDGGGGGAGGGELFF. CDR3 DNA sequence: TGCGCCAGCAGCCAAGATGGGGGCGGCGGGGGGGCCGGCGGCGGGGAGCTGTTTTTT.

The rearrangement uses TRBV6-5 and TRBJ1-2; TRBD1 might be the D (6 bases). The V gene's germline CDR1 is MNHEY and CDR2 SVGAGI. V was cut by 0 bases and J by 1 base, with 12 bases left in between. The CDR3 has 16 residues. The CDR3 region has the DNA TGTGCCAGCAGTTACTCACAGGGCCTACTTAACTATGGCTACACCTTC. Residues: CASSYSQGLLNYGYTF.

This chain connects TRBV19 to TRBJ2-3; D might be TRBD1 (6 bases). V was cut by 3 bases and J by 0 bases, with 19 bases left in between. CDR3 length: 18 residues. Germline V gene sequence: CDR1 LNHDA, CDR2 SQIVND (reference sequence). Written as DNA, the CDR3 is TGTGCCAGTAGTATGAGGATTCCTACAGGGTCGAGCACAGATACGCAGTATTTT. This codes for CASSMRIPTGSSTDTQYF.

The chain couples TRBV6-5 to TRBJ2-4; 7 nucleotides line up with TRBD2. Germline-derived CDR1 and CDR2 are MNHEY and SVGAGI. CDR3 length: 14 amino acids. J lost 1 base, V lost 8 bases, and 5 bases had no gene match. This chain's CDR3 is CASWGGWAKNIQYF. CDR3 sequence (DNA): TGTGCCAGCTGGGGGGGTTGGGCCAAAAACATTCAGTACTTC.

This chain connects TRBV19 to TRBJ1-2, with D possibly being TRBD1 (6 bases). Germline values: CDR1 LNHDA, CDR2 SQIVND (reference sequence). The CDR3 runs 12 residues. V shed 6 bases and J shed 6 bases, with 11 bases lying between them. The CDR3 coding sequence is TGTGCCAGTAGGGACAGAGAAAATGGCTACACCTTC. Translating gives CASRDRENGYTF. Full variable domain (remainder filled in from reference TRBV19 and TRBJ1-2): DGGITQSPKYLFRKEGQNVTLSCEQNLNHDAMYWYRQDPGQGLRLIYYSQIVNDFQKGDIAEGYSVSREKKESFPLTVTSAQKNPTAFYLCASRDRENGYTFGSGTRLTVV.

This clone was seen a handful of times. V and J are TRBV28 and TRBJ2-2, with 14 bases identical to TRBD2. The CDR3 sequence is 16 residues long. V gave up 6 bases and J gave up 5 bases; unmatched junction bases: 5. Germline CDR1 and CDR2: MDHEN and SYDVKM. The CDR3 loop reads CASSDGLAGGTGELFF. The CDR3 nucleotides read TGTGCCAGCAGCGATGGACTAGCGGGAGGAACCGGGGAGCTGTTTTTT.

This clone was detected a few times. This sequence joins TRBV29-1 and TRBJ2-1; D unclear. The CDR3 is 12 amino acids. V was shortened by 2 bases and J by 8 bases, with 10 bases between the two germline ends. Germline lookup yields CDR1 SQVTM and CDR2 ANQGSEA. The CDR3 spells CSVETTLDEQFF. The DNA for the CDR3 is TGCAGCGTTGAAACCACCCTCGATGAGCAGTTCTTC.

This clone was seen a few times. The chain combines TRBV19 with TRBJ2-7; no clear D. CDR1 and CDR2 from the germline V gene are LNHDA and SQIVND (reference sequence). V was cut by 5 bases and J by 2 bases, with 10 bases left in between. This CDR3 comprises 13 residues. The CDR3 sequence is CASSPGITYEQYF. In DNA, the CDR3 is TGTGCCAGTAGTCCTGGGATAACCTACGAGCAGTACTTC.

This clone was observed a few times. The rearrangement links TRBV13 to TRBJ1-4, with a tentative D call TRBD1 (6 bases). In germline, CDR1 is PRHDT, CDR2 FYEKMQ (reference sequence). The germline V and J ends were trimmed by 5 bases and 8 bases, with 18 bases remaining between them. The CDR3 length is 15 residues. The CDR3 reads CASSGERTGREKLFF. CDR3 in DNA: TGTGCCAGCAGCGGGGAAAGAACAGGGAGGGAAAAACTGTTTTTT.

The chain combines TRBV6-5 with TRBJ2-7; TRBD2 matches at 11 bases. V gave up 7 bases and J gave up 2 bases; unmatched junction bases: 1. This CDR3 has 13 amino acids. From germline, CDR1 is MNHEY and CDR2 SVGAGI. As DNA, the CDR3 is TGTGCCAGCATAGCGGGAGGGCCCTACGAGCAGTACTTC. Translated, it gives CASIAGGPYEQYF.

This clone was counted a single time. J is TRBJ2-6 and V is TRBV9; 11 positions agree with TRBD2. V lost 4 bases and J lost 0; bases outside the gene matches: 12. CDR1 and CDR2 (germline): SGDLS, YYNGEE. The CDR3 loop spans 20 amino acids. CDR3 nucleotide sequence: TGTGCCAGCAGCTCACCTTTGGGACTAGCGGCCTACTCTGGGGCCAACGTCCTGACTTTC. Translating gives CASSSPLGLAAYSGANVLTF.

The V gene is TRBV19, the J gene TRBJ1-5, with D tentatively TRBD1 (5 bases). Germline V gene data show CDR1 as LNHDA and CDR2 as SQIVND (reference sequence). The CDR3 has 15 residues. V lost 0 bases and J lost 8, with 14 bases in between. CDR3 DNA: TGTGCCAGTAGTATAGACGGAGGGGCTCTGGAGCCCCAGCATTTT. Its translation: CASSIDGGALEPQHF. Full variable domain (outside the CDR3, taken from reference TRBV19 and TRBJ1-5): DGGITQSPKYLFRKEGQNVTLSCEQNLNHDAMYWYRQDPGQGLRLIYYSQIVNDFQKGDIAEGYSVSREKKESFPLTVTSAQKNPTAFYLCASSIDGGALEPQHFGDGTRLSIL.

Only a few counts were recorded for this clone. The chain employs TRBV9 and TRBJ2-5; the match to TRBD2 covers 9 bases. This CDR3 is 17 amino acids long. V shed 0 bases and J 5 bases; nucleotides not matched to a gene: 11. The germline gives CDR1 SGDLS, CDR2 YYNGEE. This chain's CDR3 is CASSVATGGGARETQYF. CDR3 in DNA: TGTGCCAGCAGCGTAGCTACCGGCGGGGGGGCCCGGGAGACCCAGTACTTC.

The chain carries TRBV27 and TRBJ1-2; 7 bases fit TRBD1. The CDR3 runs to 17 residues. Germline CDR1 is MNHEY and CDR2 is SMNVEV (reference sequence). V gave up 5 bases and J gave up 5 bases; unmatched junction bases: 17. As DNA, the CDR3 is TGTGCCAGCAGTCTGACCCTTACAGGGGAACATTATTATGGCTACACCTTC. The encoded protein is CASSLTLTGEHYYGYTF.

This chain connects TRBV28 to TRBJ2-3; 13 positions agree with TRBD2. This CDR3 region has 17 residues. The germline V gene has CDR1 MDHEN and CDR2 SYDVKM. V was clipped by 8 bases and J by 5 bases; unmatched bases: 13. Written as DNA, the CDR3 is TGTGCCAGCTTCCCTCCAGGACTAGCGGGAGCGTTAGATACGCAGTATTTT. Protein sequence: CASFPPGLAGALDTQYF.